This T cell receptor (beta chain) was recorded in a study of blood T cell repertoires in COVID-19. Study summary: PBMCs, B-cell-depleted T cells, or T cells were the source of the cDNA or gDNA that made up the material.

Data came from immunoSEQ multiplex PCR; TCRdb stores just in-frame clones and leaves some out. The table includes 95,000 to 150,000 clones, approximately 88% detected once. There are 14 residues in the CDR3. V was pared by 3 bases and J by 3 bases, with 10 bases between. Per the germline V gene, CDR1 is SGHTA and CDR2 is FQGNSA. J is TRBJ2-3 and V is TRBV7-2, with D perhaps TRBD1 (6 bases). Sequencing was done on a sample of peripheral blood. This clonotype was sampled from a man aged 50 or older with acute or convalescent COVID-19. CDR3 residues: CASSFLQGTDTQYF. CDR3 nucleotides: TGTGCCAGCAGCTTTTTACAGGGAACAGATACGCAGTATTTT.